This T cell receptor (beta chain) was recorded in a study of blood T cell repertoires in COVID-19. About the study: Whether acute or convalescent, the COVID-19 samples came from the United States, Italy and Spain.

Clones were sequenced by immunoSEQ multiplex PCR, and TCRdb holds only the in-frame ones, with some missing. The data contain some 200,000 clones, about 76% of them singletons. Germline V CDR1 and CDR2: MNHEY, SVGEGT. This CDR3 contains 15 residues. Deletions cut 2 bases from V and 4 bases from J, with 12 bases between. The sample consisted of PBMCs or T cells enriched from blood (not recorded which). This sequence was found in a woman aged 45-59 years with acute COVID-19. The rearrangement joins TRBV6-2 or TRBV6-3 to TRBJ1-5, with D possibly TRBD1 on 6 matching bases. CDR3 protein: CASSYQTGTNQPQHF. CDR3 sequence (DNA): TGTGCCAGCAGTTACCAGACAGGCACAAATCAGCCCCAGCATTTT.